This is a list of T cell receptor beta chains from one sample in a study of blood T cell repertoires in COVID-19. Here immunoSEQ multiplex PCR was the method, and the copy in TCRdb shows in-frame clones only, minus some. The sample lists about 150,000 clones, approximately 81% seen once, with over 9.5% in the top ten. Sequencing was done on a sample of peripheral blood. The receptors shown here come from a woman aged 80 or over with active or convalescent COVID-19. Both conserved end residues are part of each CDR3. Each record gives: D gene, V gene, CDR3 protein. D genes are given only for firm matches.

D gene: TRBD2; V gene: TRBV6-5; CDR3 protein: CASFGGATDTQYF
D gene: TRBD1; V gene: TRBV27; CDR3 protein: CASSWGQGAGEQYF
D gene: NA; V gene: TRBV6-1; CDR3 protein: CASSDVGGAGIQETQYF
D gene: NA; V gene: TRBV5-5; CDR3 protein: CASSLAGGNQPQHF
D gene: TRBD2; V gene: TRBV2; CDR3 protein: CASSGTRGGSGSAGELFF
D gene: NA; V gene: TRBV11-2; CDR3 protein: CASSPTTDQGYTF
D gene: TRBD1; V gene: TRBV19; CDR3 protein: CASSMGQQLNYGYTF
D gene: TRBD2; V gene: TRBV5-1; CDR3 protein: CASSSALGLAGRDEQFF
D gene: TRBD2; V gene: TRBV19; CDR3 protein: CASTESSGRAPYNEQFF
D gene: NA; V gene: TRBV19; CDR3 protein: CASSSRVGAKNNEQFF
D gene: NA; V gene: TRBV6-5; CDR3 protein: CASTPPGMGTDTQYF
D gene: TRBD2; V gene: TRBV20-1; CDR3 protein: CSASINLAGPTGELFF